This TCR delta chain was documented in a study of gamma-delta T cells after stem cell transplantation. The germline V gene has CDR1 GEAIGNYY and CDR2 EKD. Trimming took 0 bases from V and 3 from J, leaving 13 bases between them. The CDR3 loop spans 15 amino acids. The table lists this clone with a few counts. This likely reflects a read error, since a far larger clone is one base away. Other DNA sequences in the sample encode the same CDR3. TCRdb repeated clone calling on the RT-PCR reads with CATT. The sample includes over a thousand delta-chain clones, roughly 2.2% of them seen just once. Material: gamma-delta T cells. This TCR was recovered from a human donor. It is not recorded whose cells these are; they may come from a transplant donor. The chain recombines TRDV2 with TRDJ1; D remains ambiguous. The DNA of the CDR3 is TGTGCCTGTGACACCTTGGATCGCTCCTCCGATAAACTCATCTTT. It codes for CACDTLDRSSDKLIF.